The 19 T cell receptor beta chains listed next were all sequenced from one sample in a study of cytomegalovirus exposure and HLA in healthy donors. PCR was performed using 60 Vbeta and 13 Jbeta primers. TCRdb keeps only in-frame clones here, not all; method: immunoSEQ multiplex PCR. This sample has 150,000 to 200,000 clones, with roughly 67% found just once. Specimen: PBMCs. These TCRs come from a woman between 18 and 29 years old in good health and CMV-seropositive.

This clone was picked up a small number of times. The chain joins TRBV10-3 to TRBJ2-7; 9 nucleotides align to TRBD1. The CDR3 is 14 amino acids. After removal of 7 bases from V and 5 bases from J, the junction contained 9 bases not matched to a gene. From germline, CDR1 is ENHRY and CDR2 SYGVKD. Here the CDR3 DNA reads TGTGCCATCATGCCAGGGACAGGGTCCCACGAGCAGTACTTC. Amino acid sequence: CAIMPGTGSHEQYF.

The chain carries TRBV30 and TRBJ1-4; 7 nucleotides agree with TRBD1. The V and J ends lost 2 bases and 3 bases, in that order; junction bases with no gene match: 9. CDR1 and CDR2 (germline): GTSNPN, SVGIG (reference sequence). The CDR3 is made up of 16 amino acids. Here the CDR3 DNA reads TGTGCCTGGAGTCGAGGTCAAGGGGGCGCTAATGAAAAACTGTTTTTT. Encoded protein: CAWSRGQGGANEKLFF.

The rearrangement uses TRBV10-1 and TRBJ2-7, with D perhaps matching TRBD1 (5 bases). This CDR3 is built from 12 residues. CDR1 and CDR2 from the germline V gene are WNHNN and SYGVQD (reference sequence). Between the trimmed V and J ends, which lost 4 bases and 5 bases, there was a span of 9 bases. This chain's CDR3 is CASSGRAHEQYF. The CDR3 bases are TGCGCCAGCAGTGGCAGGGCCCACGAGCAGTACTTC.

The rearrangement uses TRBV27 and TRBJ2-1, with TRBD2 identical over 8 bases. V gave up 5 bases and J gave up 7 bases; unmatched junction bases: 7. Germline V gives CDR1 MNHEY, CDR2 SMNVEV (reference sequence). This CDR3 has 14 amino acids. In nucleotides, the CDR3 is TGTGCCAGCAGTGAAGCGGGGGTGAGGAATGAGCAGTTCTTC. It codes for CASSEAGVRNEQFF.

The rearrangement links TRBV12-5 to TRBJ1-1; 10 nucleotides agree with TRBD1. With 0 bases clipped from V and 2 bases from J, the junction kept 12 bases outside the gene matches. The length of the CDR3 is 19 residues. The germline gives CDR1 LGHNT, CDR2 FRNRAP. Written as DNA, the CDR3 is TGTGCTAGTGGTTTGGTACTGGGACAGGGGATCACAACTAACACTGAAGCTTTCTTT. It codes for CASGLVLGQGITTNTEAFF. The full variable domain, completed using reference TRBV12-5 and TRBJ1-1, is DARVTQTPRHKVTEMGQEVTMRCQPILGHNTVFWYRQTMMQGLELLAYFRNRAPLDDSGMPKDRFSAEMPDATLATLKIQPSEPRDSAVYFCASGLVLGQGITTNTEAFFGQGTRLTVV.

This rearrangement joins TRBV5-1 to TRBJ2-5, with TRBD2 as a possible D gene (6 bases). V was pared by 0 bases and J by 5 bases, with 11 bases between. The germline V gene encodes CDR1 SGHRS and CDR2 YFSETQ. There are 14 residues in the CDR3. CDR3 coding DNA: TGCGCCAGCAGCTTGGTTCCCGGAGGGGAGACCCAGTACTTC. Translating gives CASSLVPGGETQYF.

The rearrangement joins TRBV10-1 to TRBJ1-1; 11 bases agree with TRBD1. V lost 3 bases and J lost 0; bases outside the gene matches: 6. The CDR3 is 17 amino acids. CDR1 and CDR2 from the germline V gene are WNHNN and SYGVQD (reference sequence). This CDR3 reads CASSERRDRGMNTEAFF. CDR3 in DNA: TGCGCCAGCAGTGAAAGAAGGGACAGGGGGATGAACACTGAAGCTTTCTTT.

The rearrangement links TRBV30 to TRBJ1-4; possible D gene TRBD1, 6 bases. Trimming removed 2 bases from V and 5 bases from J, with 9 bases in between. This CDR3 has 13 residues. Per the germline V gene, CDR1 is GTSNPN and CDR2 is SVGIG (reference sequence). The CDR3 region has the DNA TGTGCCTGGAGTAGCGGGGGCAATGAAAAACTGTTTTTT. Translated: CAWSSGGNEKLFF. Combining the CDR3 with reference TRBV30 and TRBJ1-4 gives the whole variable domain SQTIHQWPATLVQPVGSPLSLECTVEGTSNPNLYWYRQAAGRGLQLLFYSVGIGQISSEVPQNLSASRPQDRQFILSSKKLLLSDSGFYLCAWSSGGNEKLFFGSGTQLSVL.

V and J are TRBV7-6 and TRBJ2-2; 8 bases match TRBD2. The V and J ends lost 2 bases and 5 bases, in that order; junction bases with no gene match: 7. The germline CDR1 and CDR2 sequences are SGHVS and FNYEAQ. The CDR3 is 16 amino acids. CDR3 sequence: CASSLITSGGTGELFF. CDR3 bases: TGTGCCAGCAGCTTAATAACTAGCGGAGGGACCGGGGAGCTGTTTTTT.

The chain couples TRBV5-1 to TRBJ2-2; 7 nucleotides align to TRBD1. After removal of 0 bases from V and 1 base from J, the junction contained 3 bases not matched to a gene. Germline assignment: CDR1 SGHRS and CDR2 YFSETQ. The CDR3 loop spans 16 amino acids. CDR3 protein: CASSLGDRLNTGELFF. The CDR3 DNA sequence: TGCGCCAGCAGCTTGGGGGACAGACTGAACACCGGGGAGCTGTTTTTT.

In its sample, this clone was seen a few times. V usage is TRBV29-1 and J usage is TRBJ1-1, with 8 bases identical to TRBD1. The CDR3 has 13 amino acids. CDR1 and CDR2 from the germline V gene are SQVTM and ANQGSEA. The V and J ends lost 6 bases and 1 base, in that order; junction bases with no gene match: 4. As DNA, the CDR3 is TGCAGCGTCCACAGGGGGGGGAACACTGAAGCTTTCTTT. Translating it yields CSVHRGGNTEAFF.

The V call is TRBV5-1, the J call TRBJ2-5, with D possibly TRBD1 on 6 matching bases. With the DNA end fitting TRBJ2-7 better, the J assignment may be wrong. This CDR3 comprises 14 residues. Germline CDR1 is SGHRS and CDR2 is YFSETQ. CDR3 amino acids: CASSLNRALYEQYF. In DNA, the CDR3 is TGCGCCAGCAGCTTGAACAGGGCCCTCTACGAGCAGTACTTC.

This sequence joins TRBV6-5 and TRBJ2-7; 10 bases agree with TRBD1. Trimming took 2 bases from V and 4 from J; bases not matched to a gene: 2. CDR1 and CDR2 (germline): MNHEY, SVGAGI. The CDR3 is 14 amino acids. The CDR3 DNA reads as TGTGCCAGCAGTTACGGACAGGGGGGTTACGAGCAGTACTTC. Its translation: CASSYGQGGYEQYF.

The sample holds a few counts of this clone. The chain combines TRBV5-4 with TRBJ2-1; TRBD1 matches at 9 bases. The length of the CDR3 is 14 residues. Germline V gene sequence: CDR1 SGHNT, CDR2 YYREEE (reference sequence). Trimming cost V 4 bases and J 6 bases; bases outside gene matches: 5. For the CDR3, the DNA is TGTGCCAGCAGCACCAACAGGGGGCTCAATGAGCAGTTCTTC. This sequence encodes CASSTNRGLNEQFF.

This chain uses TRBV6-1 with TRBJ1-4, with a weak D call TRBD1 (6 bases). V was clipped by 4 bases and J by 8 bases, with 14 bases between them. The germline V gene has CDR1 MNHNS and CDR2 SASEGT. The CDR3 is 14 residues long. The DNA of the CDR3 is TGTGCCAGCAGTGTCTACAGGGAAGGCGAAAAACTGTTTTTT. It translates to CASSVYREGEKLFF.

CDR3 residues: CAISASFGQGSYEQYF. The CDR3 nucleotides read TGTGCCATCAGTGCATCCTTCGGACAGGGCTCCTACGAGCAGTACTTC. V usage is TRBV10-3 and J usage is TRBJ2-7; 8 bases map to TRBD1. Trimming at V came to 4 bases and at J to 0 bases, leaving 8 bases not matched to a gene. The germline CDR1 and CDR2 sequences are ENHRY and SYGVKD. The CDR3 length is 16 residues.

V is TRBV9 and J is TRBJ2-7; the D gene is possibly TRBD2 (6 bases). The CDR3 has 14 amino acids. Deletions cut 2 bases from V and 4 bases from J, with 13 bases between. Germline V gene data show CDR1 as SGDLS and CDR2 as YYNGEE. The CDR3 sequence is CASSVGTADYEQYF. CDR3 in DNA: TGTGCCAGCAGCGTTGGGACTGCAGATTACGAGCAGTACTTC.

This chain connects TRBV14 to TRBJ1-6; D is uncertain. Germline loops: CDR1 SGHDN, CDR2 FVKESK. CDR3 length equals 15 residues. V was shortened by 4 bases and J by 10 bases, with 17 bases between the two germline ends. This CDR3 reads CASSPLQSRRSPLHF. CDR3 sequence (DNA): TGTGCCAGCAGCCCCCTCCAATCAAGGAGATCACCCCTCCACTTT.

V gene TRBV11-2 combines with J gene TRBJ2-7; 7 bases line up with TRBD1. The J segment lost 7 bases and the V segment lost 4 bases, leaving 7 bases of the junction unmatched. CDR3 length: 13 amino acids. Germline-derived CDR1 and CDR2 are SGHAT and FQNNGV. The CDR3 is CASSSTGSREQYF. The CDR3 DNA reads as TGTGCCAGCAGCTCGACAGGGTCTCGGGAGCAGTACTTC.